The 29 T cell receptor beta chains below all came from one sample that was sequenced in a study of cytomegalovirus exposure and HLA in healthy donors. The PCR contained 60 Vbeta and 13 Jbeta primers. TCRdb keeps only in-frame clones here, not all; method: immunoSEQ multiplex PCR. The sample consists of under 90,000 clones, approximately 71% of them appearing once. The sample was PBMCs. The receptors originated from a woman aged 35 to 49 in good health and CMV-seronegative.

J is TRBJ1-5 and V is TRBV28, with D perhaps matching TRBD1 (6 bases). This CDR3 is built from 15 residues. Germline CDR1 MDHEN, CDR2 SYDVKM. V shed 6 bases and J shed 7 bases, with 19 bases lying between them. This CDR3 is CASSDYRVVGQPQHF. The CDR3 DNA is TGTGCCAGCAGCGATTACAGGGTGGTAGGGCAGCCCCAGCATTTT.

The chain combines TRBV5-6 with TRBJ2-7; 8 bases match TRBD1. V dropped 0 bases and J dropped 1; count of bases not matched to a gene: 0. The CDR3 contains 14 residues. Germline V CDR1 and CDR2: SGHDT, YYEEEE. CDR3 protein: CASSLGQGSYEQYF. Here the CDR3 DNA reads TGTGCCAGCAGCTTGGGACAGGGGTCCTACGAGCAGTACTTC.

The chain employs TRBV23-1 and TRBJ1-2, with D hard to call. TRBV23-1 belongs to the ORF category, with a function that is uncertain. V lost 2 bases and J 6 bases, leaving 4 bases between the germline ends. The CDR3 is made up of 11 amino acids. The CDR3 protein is CASSQTDGYTF. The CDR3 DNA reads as TGCGCCAGCAGTCAAACGGATGGCTACACCTTC.

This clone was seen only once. The CDR3 spells CASKGTDSSYEQYF. The CDR3 nucleotides read TGTGCCAGTAAAGGGACAGACAGCTCCTACGAGCAGTACTTC. V and J are TRBV19 and TRBJ2-7; 7 bases fit TRBD1. Germline V gene data show CDR1 as LNHDA and CDR2 as SQIVND (reference sequence). The J segment lost 0 bases and the V segment lost 7 bases, leaving 6 bases of the junction unmatched. The CDR3 contains 14 residues.

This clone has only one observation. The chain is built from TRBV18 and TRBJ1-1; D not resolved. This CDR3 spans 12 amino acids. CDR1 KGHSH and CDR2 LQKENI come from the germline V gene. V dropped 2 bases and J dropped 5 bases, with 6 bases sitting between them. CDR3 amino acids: CASSPTETEAFF. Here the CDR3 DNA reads TGTGCCAGCTCACCAACGGAGACTGAAGCTTTCTTT.

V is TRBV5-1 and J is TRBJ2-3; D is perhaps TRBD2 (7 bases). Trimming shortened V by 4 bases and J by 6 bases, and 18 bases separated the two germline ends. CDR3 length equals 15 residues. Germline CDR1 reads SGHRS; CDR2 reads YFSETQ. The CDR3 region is CASSVRLAGGDTQYF. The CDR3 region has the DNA TGCGCCAGCAGCGTAAGACTAGCCGGGGGCGATACGCAGTATTTT.

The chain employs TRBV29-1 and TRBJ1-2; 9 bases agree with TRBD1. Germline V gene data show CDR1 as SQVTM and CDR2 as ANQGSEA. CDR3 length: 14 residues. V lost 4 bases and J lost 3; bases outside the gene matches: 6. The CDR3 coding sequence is TGCAGCGTTGGCCCGAGACAGGGGGACTATGGCTACACCTTC. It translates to CSVGPRQGDYGYTF. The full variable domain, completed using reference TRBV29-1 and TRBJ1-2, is SAVISQKPSRDICQRGTSLTIQCQVDSQVTMMFWYRQQPGQSLTLIATANQGSEATYESGFVIDKFPISRPNLTFSTLTVSNMSPEDSSIYLCSVGPRQGDYGYTFGSGTRLTVV.

The CDR3 region has the DNA TGTGCCAGCAGACCCCAAGGGACAGGTTACGAGCAGTACTTC. It specifies CASRPQGTGYEQYF. V is TRBV27 and J is TRBJ2-7; 8 nucleotides align to TRBD1. CDR3 length: 14 amino acids. Germline trimming cut 6 bases from V and 4 bases from J; bases unmatched to any gene: 8. Germline V gene sequence: CDR1 MNHEY, CDR2 SMNVEV (reference sequence).

The CDR3 reads CASSITGEESNQPQHF. CDR3 nucleotide sequence: TGTGCCAGTAGTATTACGGGGGAGGAAAGCAATCAGCCCCAGCATTTT. The rearrangement joins TRBV19 to TRBJ1-5; maybe TRBD1 (5 bases). The CDR3 is 16 amino acids. Per the germline V gene, CDR1 is LNHDA and CDR2 is SQIVND (reference sequence). V shed 3 bases and J shed 1 base, with 13 bases lying between them.

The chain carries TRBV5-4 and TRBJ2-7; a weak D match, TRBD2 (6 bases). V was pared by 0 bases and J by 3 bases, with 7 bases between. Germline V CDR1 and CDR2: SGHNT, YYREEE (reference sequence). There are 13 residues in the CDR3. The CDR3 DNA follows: TGTGCCAGCAGCTTGGGGGGGGACTACGAGCAGTACTTC. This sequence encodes CASSLGGDYEQYF. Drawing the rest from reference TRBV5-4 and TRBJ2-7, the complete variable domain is ETGVTQSPTHLIKTRGQQVTLRCSSQSGHNTVSWYQQALGQGPQFIFQYYREEENGRGNFPPRFSGLQFPNYSSELNVNALELDDSALYLCASSLGGDYEQYFGPGTRLTVT.

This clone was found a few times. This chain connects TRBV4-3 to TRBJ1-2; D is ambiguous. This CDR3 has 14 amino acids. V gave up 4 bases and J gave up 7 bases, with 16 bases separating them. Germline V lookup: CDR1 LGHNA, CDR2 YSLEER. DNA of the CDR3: TGCGCCAGCAGCCCGAAGCAGGAAATGCCTGGCTACACCTTC. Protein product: CASSPKQEMPGYTF.

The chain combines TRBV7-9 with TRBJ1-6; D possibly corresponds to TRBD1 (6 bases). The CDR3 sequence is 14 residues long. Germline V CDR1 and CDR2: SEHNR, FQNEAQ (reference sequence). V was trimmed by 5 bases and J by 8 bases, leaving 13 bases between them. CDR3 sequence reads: CASSLTGKDSPLHF. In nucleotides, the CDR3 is TGTGCCAGCAGCCTCACAGGGAAGGATTCACCCCTCCACTTT.

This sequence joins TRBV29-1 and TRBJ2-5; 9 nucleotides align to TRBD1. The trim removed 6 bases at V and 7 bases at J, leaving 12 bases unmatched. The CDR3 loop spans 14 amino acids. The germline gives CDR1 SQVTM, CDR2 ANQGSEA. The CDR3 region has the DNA TGCAGCGTCCCGGGACAGGGAGACTTAGGGACCCAGTACTTC. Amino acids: CSVPGQGDLGTQYF.

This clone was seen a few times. The CDR3 protein is CASSPPGGSDTQYF. The CDR3 bases are TGTGCCAGCAGCCCTCCCGGGGGTTCGGATACGCAGTATTTT. The chain is built from TRBV7-9 and TRBJ2-3; tentatively, D is TRBD2 (6 bases). V dropped 5 bases and J dropped 6 bases, with 15 bases sitting between them. Per germline, CDR1 SEHNR and CDR2 FQNEAQ (reference sequence). This CDR3 contains 14 residues.

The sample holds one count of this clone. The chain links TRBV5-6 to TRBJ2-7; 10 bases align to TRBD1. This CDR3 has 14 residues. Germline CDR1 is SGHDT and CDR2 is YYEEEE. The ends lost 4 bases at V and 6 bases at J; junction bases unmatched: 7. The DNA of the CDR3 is TGTGCCAGCAGCGGGACAGGGGCCGGTAGCGAGCAGTACTTC. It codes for CASSGTGAGSEQYF. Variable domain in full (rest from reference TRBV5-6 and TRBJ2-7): DAGVTQSPTHLIKTRGQQVTLRCSPKSGHDTVSWYQQALGQGPQFIFQYYEEEERQRGNFPDRFSGHQFPNYSSELNVNALLLGDSALYLCASSGTGAGSEQYFGPGTRLTVT.

The CDR3 region is CASTGSGRARETQYF. In DNA form, the CDR3 reads TGTGCCAGCACAGGAAGCGGGAGGGCACGGGAGACCCAGTACTTC. The rearrangement uses TRBV27 and TRBJ2-5; 10 bases match TRBD2. Germline V gives CDR1 MNHEY, CDR2 SMNVEV (reference sequence). With V trimmed by 7 bases and J by 5 bases, 10 bases remained unmatched. The CDR3 spans 15 residues.

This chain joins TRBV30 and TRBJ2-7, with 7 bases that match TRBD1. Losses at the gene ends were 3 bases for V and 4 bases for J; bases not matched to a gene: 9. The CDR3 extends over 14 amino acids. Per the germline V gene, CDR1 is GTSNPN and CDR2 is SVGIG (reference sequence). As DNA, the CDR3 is TGTGCCTGGAGAAGAGAGGGGGCGAAGTACGAGCAGTACTTC. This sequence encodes CAWRREGAKYEQYF.

The CDR3 loop is CASSSQDRGKAFF. DNA of the CDR3: TGTGCCAGCAGCTCGCAAGACAGGGGGAAAGCTTTCTTT. The chain links TRBV7-9 to TRBJ1-1, with 9 bases fitting TRBD1. Germline assignment: CDR1 SEHNR and CDR2 FQNEAQ (reference sequence). V lost 4 bases and J lost 9; bases outside the gene matches: 6. This CDR3 has 13 amino acids.

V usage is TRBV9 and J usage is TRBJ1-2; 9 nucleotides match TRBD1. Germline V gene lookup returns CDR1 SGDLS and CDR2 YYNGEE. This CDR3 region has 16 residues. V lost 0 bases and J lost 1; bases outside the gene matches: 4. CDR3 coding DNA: TGTGCCAGCAGCGTAGAACCGGGACAGGGTAACTATGGCTACACCTTC. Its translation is CASSVEPGQGNYGYTF. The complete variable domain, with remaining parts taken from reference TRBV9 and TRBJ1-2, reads DSGVTQTPKHLITATGQRVTLRCSPRSGDLSVYWYQQSLDQGLQFLIQYYNGEERAKGNILERFSAQQFPDLHSELNLSSLELGDSALYFCASSVEPGQGNYGYTFGSGTRLTVV.

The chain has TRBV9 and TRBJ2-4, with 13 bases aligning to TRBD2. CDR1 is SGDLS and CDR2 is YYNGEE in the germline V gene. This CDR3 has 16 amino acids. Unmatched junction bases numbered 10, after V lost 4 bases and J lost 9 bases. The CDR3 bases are TGTGCCAGCAGCAAGGGACTAGCGGGGACGGGGCGCATTCAGTACTTC. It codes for CASSKGLAGTGRIQYF.

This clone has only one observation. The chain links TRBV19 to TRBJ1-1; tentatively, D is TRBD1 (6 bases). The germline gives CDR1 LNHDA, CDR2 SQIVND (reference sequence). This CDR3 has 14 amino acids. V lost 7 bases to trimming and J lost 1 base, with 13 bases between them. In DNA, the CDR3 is TGTGCCAGTACCCCGGGACAAGCGAACACTGAAGCTTTCTTT. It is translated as CASTPGQANTEAFF.

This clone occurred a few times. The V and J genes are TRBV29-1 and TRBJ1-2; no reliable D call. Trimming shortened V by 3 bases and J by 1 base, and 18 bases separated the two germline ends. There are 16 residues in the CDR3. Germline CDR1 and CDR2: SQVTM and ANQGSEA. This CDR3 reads CSVDQVSGLVNYGYTF. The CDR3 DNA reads TGCAGCGTTGATCAGGTATCAGGACTGGTTAACTATGGCTACACCTTC.

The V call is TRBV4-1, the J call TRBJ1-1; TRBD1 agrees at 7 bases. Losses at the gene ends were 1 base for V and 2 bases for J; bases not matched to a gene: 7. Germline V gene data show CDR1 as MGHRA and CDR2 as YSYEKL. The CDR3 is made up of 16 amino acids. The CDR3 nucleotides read TGCGCCAGCAGCCAAGTGGGGAACAGGGGCAACACTGAAGCTTTCTTT. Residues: CASSQVGNRGNTEAFF.

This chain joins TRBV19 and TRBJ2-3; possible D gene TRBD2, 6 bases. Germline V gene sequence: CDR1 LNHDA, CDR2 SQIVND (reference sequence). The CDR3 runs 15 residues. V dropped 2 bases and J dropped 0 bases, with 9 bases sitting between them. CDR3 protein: CASSITGTSTDTQYF. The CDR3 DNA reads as TGTGCCAGTAGTATAACCGGGACTAGCACAGATACGCAGTATTTT.

CDR3 nucleotide sequence: TGCGCCAGCAGCCAAGTGGCAGGGGACTACGAGCAGTACTTC. Translating it yields CASSQVAGDYEQYF. V usage is TRBV4-1 and J usage is TRBJ2-7; possibly TRBD1 for D (6 bases). Germline assignment: CDR1 MGHRA and CDR2 YSYEKL. Trimming removed 1 base at V and 3 bases at J, with 10 bases between. The CDR3 extends over 14 amino acids.

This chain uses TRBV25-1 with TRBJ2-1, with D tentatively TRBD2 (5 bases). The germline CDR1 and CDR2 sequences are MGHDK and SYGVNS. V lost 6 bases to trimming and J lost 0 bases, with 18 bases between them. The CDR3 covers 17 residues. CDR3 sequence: CASSPSNSESSYNEQFF. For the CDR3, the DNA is TGTGCCAGCAGCCCCTCGAATAGCGAAAGCTCCTACAATGAGCAGTTCTTC.

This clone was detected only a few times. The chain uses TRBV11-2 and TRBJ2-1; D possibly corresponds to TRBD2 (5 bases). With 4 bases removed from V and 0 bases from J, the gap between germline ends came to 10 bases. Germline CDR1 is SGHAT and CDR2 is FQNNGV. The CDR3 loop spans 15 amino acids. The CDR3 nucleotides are TGTGCCAGCAGCTCCGGACTGAGCTCCTACAATGAGCAGTTCTTC. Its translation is CASSSGLSSYNEQFF.

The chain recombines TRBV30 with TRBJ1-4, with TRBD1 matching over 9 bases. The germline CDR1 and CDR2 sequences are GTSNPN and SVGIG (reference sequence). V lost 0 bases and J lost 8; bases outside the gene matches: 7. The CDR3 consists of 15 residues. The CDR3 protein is CAWSVLTGGHEKLFF. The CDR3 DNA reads TGTGCCTGGAGTGTACTTACAGGGGGCCACGAAAAACTGTTTTTT. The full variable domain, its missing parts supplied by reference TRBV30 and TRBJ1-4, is SQTIHQWPATLVQPVGSPLSLECTVEGTSNPNLYWYRQAAGRGLQLLFYSVGIGQISSEVPQNLSASRPQDRQFILSSKKLLLSDSGFYLCAWSVLTGGHEKLFFGSGTQLSVL.

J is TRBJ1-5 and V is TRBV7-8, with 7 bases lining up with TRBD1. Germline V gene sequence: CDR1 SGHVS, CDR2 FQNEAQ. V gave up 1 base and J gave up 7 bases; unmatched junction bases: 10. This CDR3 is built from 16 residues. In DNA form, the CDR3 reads TGTGCCAGCAGCTTAGGGGGAAACAGGGGCCGGCAGCCCCAGCATTTT. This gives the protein CASSLGGNRGRQPQHF.